A selection of T cell receptor beta chains follows, all from one sample in a study of graft-versus-host responses after intestinal transplantation. Data came from immunoSEQ multiplex PCR; TCRdb stores just in-frame clones and leaves some out. The profile shows 45,000 to 55,000 clones, over 80% of them singletons. The source material was PBMCs, sampled roughly 760 days after a first intestinal transplant, on the day of a second. These receptor sequences come from a human patient who received an intestinal transplant, so some T cells may come from the graft donor. Each CDR3 is given with its conserved first and last residue. The order of the fields is CDR3 protein, CDR3 DNA, D gene, J gene, clone size, V gene. D genes are given only for firm matches. A clone size is listed for some rows: how often the clone was seen (once, few, many), or a class if it is expanded.

CASSQAGKNSPLHF | TGTGCCAGCAGCCAAGCCGGCAAAAATTCACCCCTCCACTTT | . | TRBJ1-6 | . | TRBV14
CASSLGGQSGELFF | TGTGCCAGCAGCTTGGGGGGTCAATCCGGGGAGCTGTTTTTT | . | TRBJ2-2 | . | TRBV11-3
CASSVDGGSYEQYF | TGTGCCAGCAGCGTAGATGGGGGTTCCTACGAGCAGTACTTC | . | TRBJ2-7 | . | TRBV9
CASSELASNEKLFF | TGTGCCAGCAGTGAATTAGCCTCAAATGAAAAACTGTTTTTT | . | TRBJ1-4 | . | TRBV2
CAWTKGTGGQPQHF | TGTGCCTGGACTAAAGGGACAGGGGGTCAGCCCCAGCATTTT | TRBD1 | TRBJ1-5 | . | TRBV30
CASSLGVLASPLHF | TGCGCCAGCAGCTTGGGGGTTCTGGCTTCACCCCTCCACTTT | . | TRBJ1-6 | . | TRBV5-1
CASSVGQMNTEAFF | TGTGCCAGCAGCGTAGGTCAGATGAACACTGAAGCTTTCTTT | . | TRBJ1-1 | . | TRBV9
CASSLVGYGYTF | TGCGCCAGCAGCTTGGTGGGCTATGGCTACACCTTC | . | TRBJ1-2 | . | TRBV5-1
CASSLGVPPDTQYF | TGTGCCAGCAGTTTGGGGGTGCCCCCAGATACGCAGTATTTT | . | TRBJ2-3 | . | TRBV28
CASSPYLAGDGTGELFF | TGTGCCAGCAGTCCATACTTAGCGGGAGACGGCACCGGGGAGCTGTTTTTT | TRBD2 | TRBJ2-2 | . | TRBV28
CASSPFPDSYEQYF | TGTGCCAGCTCACCATTCCCGGACTCCTACGAGCAGTACTTC | . | TRBJ2-7 | . | TRBV18
CASISRDSEYSNQPQHF | TGTGCCAGTATAAGCCGAGACAGTGAATATAGCAATCAGCCCCAGCATTTT | . | TRBJ1-5 | . | TRBV19
CASSPRTGNTEAFF | TGTGCCAGCAGTCCAAGGACGGGGAACACTGAAGCTTTCTTT | . | TRBJ1-1 | . | TRBV2
CASSEVGLLNIQYF | TGTGCCAGCAGTGAGGTTGGGCTCCTAAACATTCAGTACTTC | . | TRBJ2-4 | once | TRBV2
CASRTGTTMGQAFF | TGTGCCAGCAGGACCGGGACAACTATGGGACAAGCTTTCTTT | . | TRBJ1-1 | . | TRBV6-5
CASQFKRALAFF | TGTGCCAGCCAATTTAAGAGGGCTTTGGCTTTCTTT | . | TRBJ1-1 | once | TRBV2
CASLGPLGEQYF | TGTGCCTCTCTGGGTCCCCTGGGCGAGCAGTACTTC | . | TRBJ2-7 | . | TRBV30
CARSGAGGGDTQYF | TGTGCCCGCAGTGGGGCGGGAGGGGGGGATACGCAGTATTTT | TRBD2 | TRBJ2-3 | many | TRBV6-5
CSVRVLLSYEQYF | TGCAGCGTCAGGGTTCTGTTGAGCTACGAGCAGTACTTC | . | TRBJ2-7 | . | TRBV29-1
CASRMLIGELFF | TGTGCCAGCAGGATGTTAATCGGGGAGCTGTTTTTT | . | TRBJ2-2 | . | TRBV6-5
CASSLGRETGGYTF | TGCGCCAGCAGCTTGGGGAGGGAGACCGGTGGCTACACCTTC | . | TRBJ1-2 | once | TRBV5-1
CASKGSGTGGHEQYF | TGTGCCAGTAAGGGGTCGGGGACAGGGGGCCACGAGCAGTACTTC | TRBD1 | TRBJ2-7 | . | TRBV19
CASSGGGSGNEQFF | TGTGCCAGCAGCGGGGGCGGGAGTGGGAATGAGCAGTTCTTC | TRBD2 | TRBJ2-1 | . | TRBV9
CASGTRDRPTDTQYF | TGTGCCAGTGGGACCCGGGACAGGCCTACAGATACGCAGTATTTT | TRBD1 | TRBJ2-3 | . | TRBV19
CASTRQGRETQYF | TGTGCCAGCACCCGACAGGGCCGAGAGACCCAGTACTTC | TRBD1 | TRBJ2-5 | . | TRBV2
CASSQGNYGYTF | TGTGCCAGCAGCCAAGGAAACTATGGCTACACCTTC | . | TRBJ1-2 | few | TRBV4-2
CASSSPGQGYPQPQHF | TGTGCCAGCAGTTCCCCGGGACAGGGGTATCCTCAGCCCCAGCATTTT | TRBD1 | TRBJ1-5 | . | TRBV28
CASSFFAPIGHSDSYNEQFF | TGTGCCAGTAGTTTCTTTGCCCCCATCGGCCATTCGGACTCCTACAATGAGCAGTTCTTC | . | TRBJ2-1 | . | TRBV19
CASRASGALYNEQFF | TGTGCCAGCAGGGCCAGCGGGGCCCTCTACAATGAGCAGTTCTTC | TRBD2 | TRBJ2-1 | . | TRBV5-8
CASSEGGRETQYF | TGCGCCAGCAGTGAAGGGGGGCGGGAGACCCAGTACTTC | . | TRBJ2-5 | . | TRBV5-1
CASSYSNQNPTQYF | TGTGCCAGCAGTTACTCGAACCAGAATCCGACCCAATACTTC | . | TRBJ2-5 | . | TRBV6-5
CASEGQADEQFF | TGTGCGTCCGAAGGCCAGGCGGATGAGCAGTTCTTC | . | TRBJ2-1 | . | TRBV7-2
CASGDRAYNEQFF | TGTGCCAGCGGGGACAGAGCTTACAATGAGCAGTTCTTC | TRBD1 | TRBJ2-1 | . | TRBV28
CASSYVGGQDGYTF | TGTGCCAGCAGCTATGTGGGGGGGCAGGATGGCTACACCTTC | . | TRBJ1-2 | . | TRBV2
CATSEVGMGFEAFF | TGTGCCACCTCAGAAGTAGGGATGGGGTTTGAAGCTTTCTTT | . | TRBJ1-1 | . | TRBV19
CSVGWRNLNSGANVLTF | TGCAGCGTTGGATGGCGAAACCTTAACTCTGGGGCCAACGTCCTGACTTTC | . | TRBJ2-6 | . | TRBV29-1
CASSRTIGLATDTQYF | TGTGCCAGCAGCCGAACTATTGGACTAGCAACAGATACGCAGTATTTT | TRBD2 | TRBJ2-3 | once | TRBV14
CASSPREGRQYF | TGTGCCAGCTCACCACGCGAGGGAAGGCAGTACTTC | . | TRBJ2-7 | . | TRBV18
CASSQDPVGVPSTDTQYF | TGTGCCAGCAGCCAAGATCCTGTCGGAGTCCCTAGCACAGATACGCAGTATTTT | . | TRBJ2-3 | . | TRBV4-2
CASSPVGVETQYF | TGTGCCAGCAGTCCTGTAGGGGTAGAGACCCAGTACTTC | . | TRBJ2-5 | . | TRBV6-5
CASSFQQGTSYEQYF | TGTGCCAGCAGCTTCCAACAGGGGACTTCCTACGAGCAGTACTTC | . | TRBJ2-7 | . | TRBV7-8
CASSPFNSEAFF | TGTGCCAGCTCACCATTTAACAGTGAAGCTTTCTTT | . | TRBJ1-1 | . | TRBV18
CASSVAPPSSGRAGYEQYF | TGTGCCAGCAGTGTAGCACCTCCAAGTAGCGGGAGGGCCGGGTACGAGCAGTACTTC | TRBD2 | TRBJ2-7 | . | TRBV6-1
CASSPPGWGAGNEKLFF | TGTGCCAGCTCACCACCGGGATGGGGGGCAGGTAATGAAAAACTGTTTTTT | . | TRBJ1-4 | . | TRBV18
CASSYIGLGADGETQYF | TGTGCCAGCAGCTACATAGGGCTGGGGGCAGACGGAGAGACCCAGTACTTC | . | TRBJ2-5 | . | TRBV11-2
CASSFPGTSGYEQFF | TGCGCCAGCAGCTTTCCCGGGACTAGTGGCTATGAGCAGTTCTTC | TRBD2 | TRBJ2-1 | . | TRBV5-1
CAWSVRAATGELFF | TGTGCCTGGAGTGTACGGGCCGCCACCGGGGAGCTGTTTTTT | . | TRBJ2-2 | . | TRBV30
CASSFGDQETQYF | TGTGCCAGCAGTTTTGGGGATCAAGAGACCCAGTACTTC | . | TRBJ2-5 | . | TRBV27
CAWIHTDTQYF | TGTGCCTGGATCCACACAGATACGCAGTATTTT | . | TRBJ2-3 | . | TRBV30
CASSDPLGETQYF | TGTGCCAGCAGCGATCCCCTTGGGGAGACCCAGTACTTC | . | TRBJ2-5 | once | TRBV11-2
CASSLTIYEQYF | TGTGCCAGCAGCCTAACTATCTACGAGCAGTACTTC | . | TRBJ2-7 | . | TRBV7-9
CASSLWGAGQPQHF | TGTGCCAGCAGCTTGTGGGGAGCGGGTCAGCCCCAGCATTTT | . | TRBJ1-5 | . | TRBV5-6
CASSLLAGGPKGSYEQYF | TGTGCCAGCAGCCTCCTAGCGGGAGGCCCTAAAGGTTCCTACGAGCAGTACTTC | TRBD2 | TRBJ2-7 | . | TRBV14
CASTQGQNYEQYF | TGTGCCAGCACTCAGGGTCAGAACTACGAGCAGTACTTC | . | TRBJ2-7 | . | TRBV27
CASKASAGQTYEQYF | TGCGCCAGCAAAGCATCGGCGGGCCAGACCTACGAGCAGTACTTC | . | TRBJ2-7 | . | TRBV5-1